The rows below give T cell receptor beta chains drawn from one sample of a study of blood T cell repertoires in COVID-19. The method was immunoSEQ multiplex PCR; TCRdb's version includes in-frame clones alone and lacks a portion of them. Altogether fewer than 350,000 clones are present, 70% to 90% being singletons, with the ten largest covering roughly 14%. The material sequenced was peripheral blood. The receptors were sampled from an older woman with COVID-19, enrolled during active disease. Each CDR3 is given with its conserved first and last residue. The D gene is left open where the match is weak. A clone size is listed for some rows: how often the clone was seen (once, few, many), or a class if it is expanded.

size,V,D,J,CDR3,DNA
.,TRBV10-2,.,TRBJ2-7,CASSEPGYSSYEQYF,TGCGCCAGCAGTGAACCAGGGTATTCATCCTACGAGCAGTACTTC
.,TRBV19,.,TRBJ2-6,CASNRQFFGANVLTF,TGTGCCAGTAACAGACAATTCTTTGGGGCCAACGTCCTGACTTTC
once,TRBV11-2,TRBD1,TRBJ2-2,CASSRPDRADTGELFF,TGTGCCAGCAGCCGCCCGGACAGGGCTGACACCGGGGAGCTGTTTTTT
.,TRBV28,TRBD1,TRBJ2-7,CATQGAMYEQYF,TGTGCCACTCAGGGGGCTATGTACGAGCAGTACTTC
.,TRBV6-5,TRBD1,TRBJ1-2,CASSSQHRGPYGYTF,TGTGCCAGCAGTTCCCAACACAGGGGACCTTATGGCTACACCTTC
.,TRBV10-3,TRBD2,TRBJ2-3,CAIRGTTVTDTQYF,TGTGCCATCAGGGGGACTACGGTCACAGATACGCAGTATTTT
.,TRBV9,.,TRBJ2-1,CASSEQDSQINNEQFF,TGTGCCAGCAGCGAACAGGACAGCCAAATAAACAATGAGCAGTTCTTC
.,TRBV11-1,.,TRBJ2-3,CASSFLQGEIDTQYF,TGTGCCAGCAGCTTTCTACAGGGAGAGATAGATACGCAGTATTTT
.,TRBV14,.,TRBJ1-1,CASSQRHSNTEAFF,TGTGCCAGCAGCCAAAGACATTCTAACACTGAAGCTTTCTTT
.,TRBV10-3,.,TRBJ1-5,CAISDVTDSNQPQHF,TGTGCCATCAGTGACGTGACAGATAGCAATCAGCCCCAGCATTTT
.,TRBV21-1,.,TRBJ1-1,CASSKVCPRGRLLNTEAFF,TGTGCCAGCAGCAAGGTATGTCCAAGGGGTAGACTTCTGAACACTGAAGCTTTCTTT
.,TRBV24-1,TRBD1,TRBJ1-2,CATSDSGQGDYTF,TGTGCCACCAGTGATTCCGGACAGGGCGACTACACCTTC
.,TRBV6-5,TRBD2,TRBJ2-2,CASGRLAGGSGELFF,TGTGCCAGCGGAAGACTAGCGGGGGGTTCCGGGGAGCTGTTTTTT
.,TRBV28,.,TRBJ1-2,CASSPGGGYTF,TGTGCCAGCAGTCCCGGTGGTGGCTACACCTTC
.,TRBV9,.,TRBJ1-4,CASSVSSGNEKLFF,TGTGCCAGCAGCGTAAGCAGCGGGAATGAAAAACTGTTTTTT
.,TRBV11-2,.,TRBJ2-7,CASSLAHNSYEQYF,TGTGCCAGCAGCTTAGCGCACAACTCCTACGAGCAGTACTTC
.,TRBV19,.,TRBJ1-2,CASTSQGMGYGYTF,TGTGCCAGTACTTCACAGGGAATGGGGTATGGCTACACCTTC
.,TRBV18,.,TRBJ2-1,CASSSQMKQRGEGGSYNEQFF,TGTGCCAGCTCATCCCAAATGAAACAGCGGGGAGAAGGGGGCTCCTACAATGAGCAGTTCTTC
.,TRBV30,.,TRBJ1-2,CAWFTKSYGYTF,TGTGCCTGGTTCACAAAAAGCTATGGCTACACCTTC
.,TRBV7-9,.,TRBJ1-4,CASSAQDSHNEKLFF,TGTGCCAGCAGCGCACAGGACAGTCATAATGAAAAACTGTTTTTT
.,TRBV4-1,.,TRBJ2-2,CASSLQGGAANTGELFF,TGCGCCAGCAGCCTACAAGGCGGGGCGGCGAACACCGGGGAGCTGTTTTTT
once,TRBV3-1/TRBV3-2,.,TRBJ1-6,CASSQGGPNSPLHF,TGTGCCAGCAGCCAAGGGGGCCCTAATTCACCCCTCCACTTT
.,TRBV9,.,TRBJ2-1,CASSPGENEQFF,TGTGCCAGCAGCCCGGGGGAGAATGAGCAGTTCTTC
.,TRBV27,TRBD1,TRBJ2-5,CASSTGQIQETQYF,TGTGCCAGCAGTACGGGACAGATTCAAGAGACCCAGTACTTC
.,TRBV12-5,.,TRBJ1-5,CASALGGVSQPQHF,TGTGCTAGTGCCCTAGGGGGGGTCAGTCAGCCCCAGCATTTT
.,TRBV12-3/TRBV12-4,.,TRBJ1-2,CASSRNRVYGYTF,TGTGCCAGCAGTCGTAACAGGGTCTATGGCTACACCTTC
.,TRBV2,TRBD1,TRBJ2-5,CASSDWTGGQETQYF,TGTGCCAGCAGTGATTGGACAGGGGGGCAAGAGACCCAGTACTTC
.,TRBV15,TRBD1,TRBJ1-6,CATLDRENSPLHF,TGTGCCACCTTAGACAGGGAGAATTCACCCCTCCACTTT
.,TRBV7-9,TRBD1,TRBJ1-4,CASSSGTGGYEKLFF,TGTGCCAGCAGCTCCGGGACAGGGGGTTATGAAAAACTGTTTTTT
.,TRBV4-3,TRBD1,TRBJ1-2,CASSPGTGANYGYTF,TGCGCCAGCAGCCCTGGGACAGGGGCGAACTATGGCTACACCTTC
once,TRBV9,TRBD1,TRBJ1-2,CASSGQGSHGYTF,TGTGCCAGCAGCGGACAGGGTAGCCATGGCTACACCTTC
once,TRBV5-6,.,TRBJ2-1,CASSLAKYEQFF,TGTGCCAGCAGCTTGGCCAAATATGAGCAGTTCTTC
.,TRBV29-1,.,TRBJ2-5,CSVDQQGLETQYF,TGCAGCGTGGACCAACAGGGATTGGAGACCCAGTACTTC
.,TRBV27,.,TRBJ2-3,CASSPPPGRQRDTQYF,TGTGCCAGCAGTCCTCCTCCGGGTCGACAGAGGGATACGCAGTATTTT
.,TRBV5-8,.,TRBJ2-1,CASSWTASYNEQFF,TGTGCCAGCAGTTGGACAGCGTCCTACAATGAGCAGTTCTTC
.,TRBV7-2,TRBD2,TRBJ2-3,CASSAGTSGAEQYF,TGTGCCAGCAGCGCCGGGACTAGCGGGGCGGAGCAGTATTTT
.,TRBV2,.,TRBJ2-1,CASTRDSEGNEQFF,TGTGCCAGCACTCGGGACTCCGAGGGCAATGAGCAGTTCTTC
.,TRBV3-1/TRBV3-2,TRBD2,TRBJ2-5,CASSLLGTSGGQETQYF,TGTGCCAGCAGCCTCCTTGGGACTAGCGGGGGACAAGAGACCCAGTACTTC
once,TRBV2,.,TRBJ1-4,CASSERGMTNEKLFF,TGTGCCAGCAGTGAAAGGGGCATGACTAATGAAAAACTGTTTTTT
.,TRBV19,TRBD1,TRBJ2-1,CASTPQGGQGVNEQFF,TGTGCCAGTACCCCGCAGGGGGGACAGGGTGTGAATGAGCAGTTCTTC
once,TRBV3-1/TRBV3-2,.,TRBJ2-5,CASSQPSRGGETQYF,TGTGCCAGCAGCCAACCAAGTCGAGGGGGAGAGACCCAGTACTTC
few,TRBV4-1,TRBD1,TRBJ1-2,CASSQQGDPGYTF,TGCGCCAGCAGCCAGCAGGGGGACCCTGGCTACACCTTC
.,TRBV20-1,.,TRBJ1-1,CSAVRQSEAFF,TGCAGTGCTGTTAGACAGTCGGAAGCTTTCTTT
.,TRBV24-1,TRBD1,TRBJ1-5,CATSDPDRGQPQHF,TGTGCCACCAGTGACCCGGACAGGGGACAGCCCCAGCATTTT
.,TRBV11-2,.,TRBJ1-2,CASSPRAGNYGYTF,TGTGCCAGCAGCCCACGGGCGGGGAACTATGGCTACACCTTC
.,TRBV2,TRBD2,TRBJ2-7,CASRRTSGGKSYEQYF,TGTGCCAGCAGACGGACTAGCGGGGGGAAATCCTACGAGCAGTACTTC
.,TRBV19,.,TRBJ1-3,CASSRDRFSGNTIYF,TGTGCCAGTAGCCGTGACAGATTCTCTGGAAACACCATATATTTT
.,TRBV3-1/TRBV3-2,TRBD2,TRBJ2-7,CAILGLAAYEQYF,TGTGCCATCCTGGGACTAGCGGCCTACGAGCAGTACTTC
.,TRBV11-3,.,TRBJ2-1,CASSRDSNEQFF,TGTGCCAGCAGCCGAGACAGTAATGAGCAGTTCTTC
.,TRBV29-1,.,TRBJ1-1,CSVETQLNTEAFF,TGCAGCGTTGAAACACAGCTGAACACTGAAGCTTTCTTT
.,TRBV9,.,TRBJ1-1,CASSVGRLMNTEAFF,TGTGCCAGCAGCGTAGGGAGGCTAATGAACACTGAAGCTTTCTTT
.,TRBV6-2/TRBV6-3,TRBD1,TRBJ1-1,CASSYHLDRGPTEAFF,TGTGCCAGCAGTTACCATCTAGACAGGGGCCCCACTGAAGCTTTCTTT
.,TRBV2,TRBD2,TRBJ2-3,CASSRRRLAGPRGYF,TGTGCCAGCAGTCGCCGCAGACTAGCGGGGCCCCGGGGGTATTTT
.,TRBV18,TRBD2,TRBJ2-3,CASSSTRLAGGTDTQYF,TGTGCCAGCTCGTCTACCAGACTAGCGGGGGGCACAGATACGCAGTATTTT
.,TRBV11-2,.,TRBJ1-2,CASSFSGTRNYGYTF,TGTGCCAGCAGCTTTTCCGGGACACGAAACTATGGCTACACCTTC